Described below is a single T cell receptor (beta chain) sequence and its context. The antigen this receptor binds is unknown. No per-base quality is available; no much larger clone lies one base away. Other nucleotide sequences from this sample produce the same CDR3. The data stem from a study of shared clonotypes between healthy human individuals (dated by TCRdb to the early 2020s). Describing the broader study: A couple of women and a few men aged 18 to 49 years were included in the cohort. The study deeply sequenced blood TCR repertoires of about five healthy adults to estimate repertoire size and the extent of clonotype sharing between individuals. For each donor, three plates each were used for CD4 naive and CD4 memory, two plates were used for CD8 naive, and one plate was used for CD8 memory. Leukapheresis yielded between about 0.85 and 10 billion PBMCs per donor. Different laboratories and diverse techniques were used to prepare libraries and sequence TCR repertoires, to increase sequencing depth and limit assay-specific biases. Study-level results and caveats: The small number of donors limited the genetic and exposure-history diversity represented. Pairwise subsampling led to the expectation that sequencing depth would affect the degree of clonotype sharing among donors. Even with the large sequencing depth, rarefaction of the sorted-subset datasets indicated that sequencing was incomplete. Naive subsets generally had larger estimated clonotype richness than memory subsets did. Sampling was restricted to blood, and TCR repertoires in tissue are likely to differ from TCR repertoires in blood. About 5% of naive CD4, more than 3% of naive CD8, roughly 2.4% of memory CD4, and 0.4% of memory CD8 clonotypes were shared across four donors. Compared with non-shared clonotypes, the clonotypes found in all four sorted-subset donors had higher generation probabilities.

Using the deep immunoSEQ assay, TCR CDR3 regions were amplified from genomic DNA by multiplex PCR. Extracted genomic DNA from each cell subset was spread evenly across all wells of several immunoSEQ 96-well plates, with each plate serving as a replicate. Each replicate PCR for sorted subsets received roughly 0.2 ug genomic DNA, equal to about 29,000 T cell genomes. Purified libraries were measured with a Qubit 3.0 fluorometer, size-checked on a Bioanalyzer 2100, and measured again with the KAPA Library Quantification kit. A separate single-read 150-cycle Illumina NextSeq 550 flow cell was used to sequence each immunoSEQ 96-well plate. The paper's processing steps were these. Because only junctional sequences without quality scores were contained in the immunoSEQ output, filtering matching that applied to full-length reads could not be performed. Sequences were annotated with PyIR, a Python wrapper for IgBLAST v1.9, using IMGT germline references to assign V/J genes and CDR3. Reads were filtered out if the reads had weak V/J assignments (E-value above 1e-6), no CDR3, stop codons, out-of-frame junctions, or ambiguous translated residues. V3J clonotypes were defined by identical inferred V gene, J gene, and CDR3 amino acid sequence. To compute the percentage overlap between repertoires, the number of shared unique clonotypes was divided by the size of the smaller repertoire. Three approaches were used to assess repertoire richness: RTK rarefaction, the Chao1 estimator, and Recon v2.1 estimates of unobserved clonotypes. OLGA was used to compute generation probabilities for all TCRbeta clonotypes that the gDNA method yielded from a handful of donors. This is the immuneACCESS table as TCRdb keeps it, with only in-frame sequences that have V and J called. A part of the clones is gone; compared with another copy, unresolved V genes explain less than half, and the rest is unexplained. V, J and clone size were drawn from that table, and D and trimming were deduced from the DNA. The table for this sample lists roughly 2,500,000 clones; roughly 93% of them were counted only once. Around 0.4% of the sample lies in the top ten.

CDR1 is given as MNHEY and CDR2 as SMNVEV, both from the germline V gene (reference sequence). V is pared back by 6 bases and J by 0 bases, with 11 bases lying between the germline termini. There are 15 amino acids in the CDR3, from cysteine to phenylalanine inclusive. Only the CDR3 part of the read is kept: 45 bases, read in frame from the first base. The donors were healthy, HIV-negative adults with no recently reported acute infections or vaccinations. Every donor was a Caucasian adult living in Nashville, Tennessee, USA. CD4+ T cells were enriched by magnetic negative selection; naive cells were then positively selected on CD45RA, and the negative fraction formed the memory subset. After blood collection by leukapheresis, PBMCs were isolated using Ficoll-Histopaque density gradient centrifugation and then cryopreserved in the vapor phase of liquid nitrogen. Purity and quantity of every magnetically sorted T cell population were checked by analytical flow cytometry. Genomic DNA was isolated from every sorted fraction and measured by UV absorbance on a Nanodrop 2000c.

The TCR was taken from a man younger than 30 in good health. Some clones in this sample may be carry-over from other donors' samples. The chain is encoded by TRBV27 joined to TRBJ2-2; a tentative D match to TRBD1 spans 6 bases. The material sequenced was naive CD4+ T cells from PBMCs. The cell subset or site label, read with the paper, signifies: CD45RA+ positively selected. The DNA is TGTGCCAGCAGAAAACAGGGCGCGAACACCGGGGAGCTGTTTTTT. Its protein product is CASRKQGANTGELFF.